The 28 T cell receptor beta chains reported below all come from one sample, sequenced in a study of CD8 T cells in Susac syndrome. Roughly 0.5 to 1 ug RNA was reverse transcribed with random hexamers. MiXCR was run by TCRdb on the immunoSEQ multiplex PCR reads, yielding one entry per CDR3 protein. The sample lists under 200,000 distinct CDR3 sequences, about 94% occurring once. The sequenced sample was CD4+ T cells from PBMCs. The origin of the receptors is a human donor in good health.

The rearrangement links TRBV12-3 or TRBV12-4 to TRBJ2-5, with D unresolved. The CDR3 totals 13 residues. V lost 7 bases, J lost 5 bases, and 14 bases lay in between. The chain's CDR3 is CASNLDSSETQYF. CDR3 bases: TGTGCCAGCAACCTCGATAGTTCCGAGACCCAGTACTTC.

The chain links TRBV29-1 to TRBJ2-2; 8 bases match TRBD2. V was pared by 5 bases and J by 0 bases, with 2 bases of the junction left unmatched. This CDR3 comprises 14 residues. Germline lookup yields CDR1 SQVTM and CDR2 ANQGSEA. In DNA form, the CDR3 reads TGCAGCGTTCGGGGGGGGGCGAACACCGGGGAGCTGTTTTTT. Translated: CSVRGGANTGELFF.

V and J are TRBV7-3 and TRBJ2-4; unclear D gene. The V gene's germline CDR1 is SGHTA and CDR2 FQGTGA. The CDR3 loop spans 13 amino acids. The V and J ends lost 1 base and 8 bases respectively, with 9 bases between them. The chain's CDR3 is CASSLSPHDIQYF. The CDR3 DNA reads as TGTGCCAGCAGCTTAAGTCCGCATGACATTCAGTACTTC.

This chain links TRBV6-5 with TRBJ2-7; D may be TRBD2 (7 bases). The germline CDR1 and CDR2 sequences are MNHEY and SVGAGI. V was pared by 6 bases and J by 6 bases, with 18 bases between. This CDR3 region has 14 residues. The CDR3 is CASSSTVGGREQYF. In nucleotides, the CDR3 is TGTGCCAGCAGCTCAACTGTGGGGGGGCGCGAGCAGTACTTC.

The chain joins TRBV9 to TRBJ1-6; maybe TRBD1 (5 bases). With 4 bases removed from V and 10 bases from J, the gap between germline ends came to 15 bases. The CDR3 extends over 14 amino acids. The germline V gene encodes CDR1 SGDLS and CDR2 YYNGEE. CDR3: CASSLTGERSPLHF. In nucleotides, the CDR3 is TGTGCCAGCAGCCTCACGGGGGAGAGGTCACCCCTCCACTTT.

The count of this clonotype is one. The V call is TRBV20-1, the J call TRBJ1-1; 7 bases align to TRBD1. V dropped 5 bases and J dropped 3; count of bases not matched to a gene: 6. Germline V lookup: CDR1 DFQATT, CDR2 SNEGSKA (reference sequence). The CDR3 has 13 residues. This CDR3 reads CSAEGGWDTEAFF. CDR3 bases: TGCAGTGCTGAAGGGGGCTGGGACACTGAAGCTTTCTTT.

The chain recombines TRBV5-1 with TRBJ2-7; TRBD1 aligns across 9 bases. This CDR3 is built from 16 residues. V gave up 0 bases and J gave up 3 bases; unmatched junction bases: 7. The germline V gene has CDR1 SGHRS and CDR2 YFSETQ. As DNA, the CDR3 is TGCGCCAGCAGCTTGGCCCAGGGACAGGGTGGCTACGAGCAGTACTTC. Translating it yields CASSLAQGQGGYEQYF.

The chain recombines TRBV3-1 with TRBJ1-6; D remains ambiguous. In germline, CDR1 is LGHDT, CDR2 YNNKEL (reference sequence). The CDR3 extends over 14 amino acids. V was shortened by 4 bases and J by 8 bases, with 12 bases between the two germline ends. CDR3 in amino acids: CASSPESIYSPLHF. DNA of the CDR3: TGTGCCAGCAGCCCGGAGTCCATCTATTCACCCCTCCACTTT.

The CDR3 bases are TGCAGTGCTAGAGATCACTCAACTAGCACAGATACGCAGTATTTT. Translation gives CSARDHSTSTDTQYF. This chain joins TRBV20-1 and TRBJ2-3; D is unresolved. The CDR3 has 15 amino acids. Germline CDR1 and CDR2: DFQATT and SNEGSKA (reference sequence). V was clipped by 0 bases and J by 0 bases, with 10 bases between them.

This clonotype occurred a few times. This chain joins TRBV29-1 and TRBJ1-1; D unclear. The V and J ends lost 4 bases and 4 bases respectively, with 7 bases between them. There are 11 residues in the CDR3. Germline values: CDR1 SQVTM, CDR2 ANQGSEA. CDR3 nucleotides: TGCAGCGTTGGAGAAGGCACTGAAGCTTTCTTT. It translates to CSVGEGTEAFF.

The V gene is TRBV9, the J gene TRBJ1-1; a possible D gene is TRBD1 (5 bases). V was shortened by 7 bases and J by 1 base, with 14 bases between the two germline ends. Looked up from germline, CDR1 is SGDLS and CDR2 is YYNGEE. The CDR3 is 14 residues long. The DNA for the CDR3 is TGTGCCAGCTCCGCCGGGACGGCGAACACTGAAGCTTTCTTT. Protein product: CASSAGTANTEAFF.

This chain joins TRBV7-9 and TRBJ2-1, with 9 bases identical to TRBD1. This CDR3 region has 15 residues. Trimming removed 5 bases from V and 7 bases from J; junction bases left unmatched: 9. Germline values: CDR1 SEHNR, CDR2 FQNEAQ (reference sequence). In DNA, the CDR3 is TGTGCCAGCAGCATCCCGGGACAGGGATGGAATGAGCAGTTCTTC. It encodes CASSIPGQGWNEQFF.

This chain connects TRBV14 to TRBJ2-1; a weak D match, TRBD1 (6 bases). In germline, CDR1 is SGHDN, CDR2 FVKESK. This CDR3 contains 13 residues. For the CDR3, the DNA is TGTGCTAGTACAGGGCTCCGGGCAAATGAGCAGTTCTTC. This translates into CASTGLRANEQFF.

The CDR3 is CASSQDATDTQYF. CDR3 nucleotide sequence: TGTGCCAGCAGCCAAGACGCCACAGATACGCAGTATTTT. The V call is TRBV4-2, the J call TRBJ2-3; D gene uncertain. This CDR3 region has 13 residues. Germline CDR1 is LGHNA and CDR2 is YNFKEQ. Trimming shortened V by 0 bases and J by 2 bases, and 3 bases separated the two germline ends.

V and J are TRBV28 and TRBJ2-1, with D perhaps TRBD1 or TRBD2 (6 bases each). The CDR3 runs to 16 residues. Trimming removed 6 bases at V and 1 base at J, with 16 bases between. The germline CDR1 and CDR2 sequences are MDHEN and SYDVKM. CDR3 in DNA: TGTGCCAGCAGCCGTCCCCGGGGGCAGTCCTACAATGAGCAGTTCTTC. Translated: CASSRPRGQSYNEQFF.

The chain employs TRBV12-3 or TRBV12-4 and TRBJ2-3; D is uncertain. This CDR3 spans 14 amino acids. Trimming cost V 2 bases and J 3 bases, with 9 bases left between them. The CDR3 nucleotides read TGTGCCAGCAGTTTAAGGCGAAATACAGATACGCAGTATTTT. Its translation is CASSLRRNTDTQYF.

This rearrangement joins TRBV7-2 to TRBJ2-5; D possibly corresponds to TRBD2 (7 bases). V shed 0 bases and J shed 0 bases, with 11 bases lying between them. There are 16 residues in the CDR3. Germline CDR1 reads SGHTA; CDR2 reads FQGNSA. CDR3 DNA: TGTGCCAGCAGCTTAGCCCGGGGGGCGTACCAAGAGACCCAGTACTTC. It yields the protein CASSLARGAYQETQYF.

CDR3: CASSVTGAAQETQYF. CDR3 nucleotide sequence: TGCGCCAGCAGCGTGACAGGGGCCGCCCAAGAGACCCAGTACTTC. The J gene is TRBJ2-5, the V gene TRBV5-1; 8 nucleotides agree with TRBD1. V shed 4 bases and J 1 base; nucleotides not matched to a gene: 6. CDR1 and CDR2 from the germline V gene are SGHRS and YFSETQ. There are 15 residues in the CDR3.

V gene TRBV30 combines with J gene TRBJ2-5, with D perhaps TRBD1 or TRBD2 (5 bases each). The V end was cut by 0 bases, the J end by 4 bases, with 12 bases between. In germline, CDR1 is GTSNPN, CDR2 SVGIG (reference sequence). The CDR3 loop spans 14 amino acids. CDR3 DNA sequence: TGTGCCTGGAGTGTATCTAACGGGACAGAGACCCAGTACTTC. Residues: CAWSVSNGTETQYF.

The chain links TRBV7-2 to TRBJ1-1; 7 positions agree with TRBD1. V shed 5 bases, J shed 8 bases, and the junction held 5 bases outside the gene matches. Germline V gene lookup returns CDR1 SGHTA and CDR2 FQGNSA. The CDR3 totals 12 residues. The CDR3, as DNA: TGTGCCAGCAGCGCGGGGACAGCAGAAGCTTTCTTT. Its translation is CASSAGTAEAFF.

The V call is TRBV29-1, the J call TRBJ2-1, with TRBD2 matching over 10 bases. CDR1 and CDR2 (germline): SQVTM, ANQGSEA. V shed 4 bases, J shed 8 bases, and the junction held 8 bases outside the gene matches. The CDR3 covers 14 residues. CDR3 in amino acids: CSVGWLAGADEQFF. The CDR3 coding sequence is TGCAGCGTTGGATGGCTAGCGGGGGCGGATGAGCAGTTCTTC.

CDR3 DNA sequence: TGTGCCGGTTACAGGGTTAACTATGGCTACACCTTC. Its protein product is CAGYRVNYGYTF. V is TRBV6-5 and J is TRBJ1-2; tentatively, D is TRBD1 (6 bases). The length of the CDR3 is 12 residues. The germline V gene has CDR1 MNHEY and CDR2 SVGAGI. V lost 11 bases, J lost 1 base, and 11 bases lay in between.

The chain has TRBV29-1 and TRBJ2-3, with D perhaps TRBD1 or TRBD2 (5 bases each). Germline CDR1 reads SQVTM; CDR2 reads ANQGSEA. CDR3 length: 14 amino acids. The V gene lost 1 base and the J gene lost 0 bases, with 8 bases spanning the gap. The CDR3 DNA sequence: TGCAGCGTTGAAGTTGGGGACAGCACAGATACGCAGTATTTT. Protein sequence: CSVEVGDSTDTQYF.

The CDR3 loop is CASSEFEGKGYNEQFF. The CDR3 nucleotides are TGTGCCAGCAGTGAATTCGAGGGAAAGGGATACAATGAGCAGTTCTTC. The rearrangement links TRBV25-1 to TRBJ2-1; a weak D match, TRBD2 (5 bases). Trimming pared 1 base from V and 4 bases from J, leaving 14 bases between. Per germline, CDR1 MGHDK and CDR2 SYGVNS. The CDR3 has 16 amino acids.

This chain links TRBV28 with TRBJ2-1; 10 bases fit TRBD1. Trimming at V came to 2 bases and at J to 2 bases, leaving 6 bases not matched to a gene. The CDR3 has 17 residues. Germline V gene lookup returns CDR1 MDHEN and CDR2 SYDVKM. CDR3 nucleotides: TGTGCCAGCAGTTTAAATTCGGGGACAGGGGCCTACAATGAGCAGTTCTTC. It codes for CASSLNSGTGAYNEQFF.

This sequence joins TRBV11-1 and TRBJ2-1; 9 bases line up with TRBD2. The CDR3 has 14 residues. Trimming removed 4 bases from V and 8 bases from J; junction bases left unmatched: 6. The V gene's germline CDR1 is SGHAT and CDR2 FQDESV (reference sequence). CDR3 DNA sequence: TGTGCCAGCAGCTCCACTAGCGGGTGGGATGAGCAGTTCTTC. Translating gives CASSSTSGWDEQFF. Full variable domain (remainder filled in from reference TRBV11-1 and TRBJ2-1): EAEVAQSPRYKITEKSQAVAFWCDPISGHATLYWYRQILGQGPELLVQFQDESVVDDSQLPKDRFSAERLKGVDSTLKIQPAELGDSAMYLCASSSTSGWDEQFFGPGTRLTVL.

Only one count was recorded for this clonotype. The chain joins TRBV20-1 to TRBJ2-2; a weak D match, TRBD1 (6 bases). Trimming left V 6 bases short and J 4 bases short, with 12 bases between. Germline assignment: CDR1 DFQATT and CDR2 SNEGSKA (reference sequence). The CDR3 is 13 residues long. The CDR3 bases are TGCAGTGCAAGAACAGGGATCACCGGGGAGCTGTTTTTT. As protein: CSARTGITGELFF.

V usage is TRBV7-2 and J usage is TRBJ1-6; D unclear. Germline assignment: CDR1 SGHTA and CDR2 FQGNSA. There are 15 residues in the CDR3. V was pared by 0 bases and J by 5 bases, with 8 bases between. The CDR3 DNA sequence: TGTGCCAGCAGCTTAGCGGGGAGAAATAATTCACCCCTCCACTTT. It specifies CASSLAGRNNSPLHF.